The rows below give T cell receptor beta chains drawn from one sample of a study of T cell changes during pregnancy in multiple sclerosis. Using immunoSEQ multiplex PCR, the repertoire was profiled, and TCRdb retains in-frame clones only, with some absent. The data show approximately 40,000 clones, approximately 90% seen once. The sequencing used CD4+ T cells from peripheral blood mononuclear cells, collected in the second trimester of pregnancy. The receptors stem from a female donor with multiple sclerosis, enrolled in a pregnancy study. The CDR3 runs from the conserved cysteine through the conserved F or W.

J,V,CDR3
TRBJ2-5,TRBV28,CASSSGLAGGWETQYF
TRBJ2-7,TRBV28,CASSSISGSLYEQYF
TRBJ2-3,TRBV4-2,CASSQDVPQRVGTDTQYF
TRBJ2-1,TRBV7-2,CASSSIPGLAGTEQFF
TRBJ2-2,TRBV9,CASSAAVGAPGELFF
TRBJ1-1,TRBV6-4,CASSEGTGLEAFF
TRBJ2-7,TRBV4-2,CASSQDSLAGGDEQYF
TRBJ2-3,TRBV10-3,CAIRGSGASTDTQYF
TRBJ2-7,TRBV7-8,CASSLVASGTHEQYF
TRBJ1-4,TRBV28,CASSLSWPNEKLFF
TRBJ2-5,TRBV7-6,CASSLGGLREETQYF
TRBJ2-1,TRBV6-6,CASSGAVGQGGHEQFF
TRBJ2-1,TRBV6-5,CASSPSLLVYNEQFF
TRBJ2-5,TRBV10-3,CAISGGLAGGQETQYF
TRBJ2-2,TRBV28,CASSLSGFGTGELFF
TRBJ2-1,TRBV19,CASSTGGRSSYNEQFF
TRBJ2-1,TRBV4-2,CASSQDPRTRAYNEQFF
TRBJ2-1,TRBV5-6,CASSWGPSGYNEQFF
TRBJ2-5,TRBV5-8,CASSSQVQTQYF
TRBJ2-1,TRBV2,CASGPGTGSYNEQFF
TRBJ2-7,TRBV28,CASSPNRGEQYF
TRBJ1-3,TRBV11-3,CASSPGQGPGNTIYF
TRBJ1-5,TRBV21-1,CASSREKNQPQHF
TRBJ1-4,TRBV6-5,CASSYSRPDNEKLFF
TRBJ1-1,TRBV28,CASSFLAGGVNTEAFF
TRBJ2-7,TRBV10-3,CAISAAGAYEQYF
TRBJ2-7,TRBV19,CATSGRSYEQYF
TRBJ2-7,TRBV19,CASRTTRDSYEQYF
TRBJ1-2,TRBV21-1,CASSCRGGGQGPENSYGYTF
TRBJ2-7,TRBV6-1,CASGVVGVREQYF
TRBJ2-7,TRBV7-7,CASSPGLAGVYEQYF
TRBJ2-7,TRBV6-5,CASSYLDRGVYEQYF
TRBJ2-7,TRBV9,CASSVEGTAYEQYF
TRBJ2-1,TRBV27,CASSPLAEYNEQFF
TRBJ2-1,TRBV28,CASSLTGKYNEQFF
TRBJ1-1,TRBV7-2,CASSLATGTKAFF
TRBJ2-7,TRBV6-1,CASSERVPDEQYF
TRBJ2-3,TRBV27,CASSRSPPGLAVTDTQYF
TRBJ2-2,TRBV19,CASRLAGFANTGELFF
TRBJ1-3,TRBV5-6,CASSSFRTGTSGNTIYF
TRBJ1-4,TRBV14,CASSRERQATNEKLFF
TRBJ2-7,TRBV9,CASTPYQGAPGEQYF
TRBJ1-5,TRBV19,CASSMGTGNSNQPQHF
TRBJ1-2,TRBV11-1,CASSNVIPWQGGNYGYTF
TRBJ2-3,TRBV5-6,CASSFRLGVNTDTQYF
TRBJ2-1,TRBV5-1,CASSLAEGGMGEQFF
TRBJ2-2,TRBV11-3,CASSFRNTGELFF
TRBJ1-1,TRBV11-1,CASSLAYRGEAMNTEAFF
TRBJ1-6,TRBV4-2,CASSQEMAGTGGSPLHF
TRBJ2-5,TRBV15,CATSREPGQGVQTQYF
TRBJ1-1,TRBV19,CASSPWGVNTEAFF
TRBJ2-5,TRBV18,CASSPRTGVKQETQYF
TRBJ2-1,TRBV5-4,CASSLAFTSGSRNEQFF